This T cell receptor (beta chain) was captured in a study of Tregs in tolerant kidney transplant recipients. Notes on the study in general: Tregs expanded with activated donor B cells seemed most donor-specific. For some patients, primers changed over time, blocking nucleotide-level comparison.

Regarding this clone: Its target is not known.

The nonmyeloablative bone marrow transplants came from related graft donors, with transient mixed chimerism. Thawed PBMCs were FACS-sorted into unstimulated CD4+CD25+CD127- regulatory T cells, CD4+CD25- non-regulatory cells, CD4 and CD8 cells. Clones were sequenced by immunoSEQ multiplex PCR, and TCRdb holds only the in-frame ones, with some missing. The sample lists 74,000 or so clones, roughly nine tenths occurring once. This material consisted of CD4+ T cells from blood (PBMCs), taken 24 months after the transplant. The source is a human patient who received a combined kidney and bone marrow transplant. Some T cells may originate from the graft donor.

The CDR3 sequence is CASSLMGLAGGVYEQYF. CDR3 nucleotide sequence: TGTGCCAGCAGCTTGATGGGACTAGCGGGAGGGGTGTACGAGCAGTACTTC. The chain carries TRBV11-2 and TRBJ2-7, with TRBD2 identical over 16 bases. This CDR3 contains 17 residues. Germline CDR1 is SGHAT and CDR2 is FQNNGV. Unmatched junction bases numbered 6, after V lost 3 bases and J lost 4 bases.